The next 18 T cell receptor beta chains were all read from a single sample in a study of blood T cell repertoires in COVID-19. Method: immunoSEQ multiplex PCR; TCRdb's copy keeps in-frame clones and lacks some. The sample consists of around 68,000 clones, 75% to 90% of them appearing once. Sequencing input: peripheral blood. Every receptor here comes from a human donor in a cohort sampled during active COVID-19.

J is TRBJ2-4 and V is TRBV7-2; D is undetermined. V was pared by 5 bases and J by 2 bases, with 10 bases between. This CDR3 has 14 amino acids. Germline-derived CDR1 and CDR2 are SGHTA and FQGNSA. The CDR3 bases are TGTGCCAGCAGCCCTCAGAACACCAAAAACATTCAGTACTTC. Its protein is CASSPQNTKNIQYF.

The chain links TRBV7-9 to TRBJ2-7, with 9 positions matching TRBD1. Germline V gene lookup returns CDR1 SEHNR and CDR2 FQNEAQ (reference sequence). The CDR3 is 16 amino acids. After removal of 7 bases from V and 4 bases from J, the junction contained 14 bases not matched to a gene. CDR3: CASNPRAGTGIYEQYF. CDR3 bases: TGTGCCAGCAATCCGCGGGCCGGGACAGGGATTTACGAGCAGTACTTC.

The chain couples TRBV7-9 to TRBJ2-3; 11 nucleotides align to TRBD2. The CDR3 sequence is 19 residues long. Trimming cost V 4 bases and J 2 bases; bases outside gene matches: 14. CDR1 SEHNR and CDR2 FQNEAQ come from the germline V gene (reference sequence). The CDR3 reads CASSSIPKTSGANTDTQYF. The CDR3 nucleotides are TGTGCCAGCAGCTCGATACCAAAGACTAGCGGGGCGAACACAGATACGCAGTATTTT. The full variable domain, with the rest looked up from reference TRBV7-9 and TRBJ2-3, is DTGVSQNPRHKITKRGQNVTFRCDPISEHNRLYWYRQTLGQGPEFLTYFQNEAQLEKSRLLSDRFSAERPKGSFSTLEIQRTEQGDSAMYLCASSSIPKTSGANTDTQYFGPGTRLTVL.

This chain links TRBV6-5 with TRBJ2-3; tentative D call: TRBD2 (6 bases). This CDR3 region has 14 residues. Deletions cut 7 bases from V and 6 bases from J, with 17 bases between. The V gene's germline CDR1 is MNHEY and CDR2 SVGAGI. The CDR3 here is CASKRREKSDTQYF. CDR3 nucleotides: TGTGCCAGCAAGCGGAGGGAGAAGTCTGATACGCAGTATTTT.

This clone was counted only a few times. The V and J genes are TRBV12-3 or TRBV12-4 and TRBJ1-2, with 9 bases aligning to TRBD1. With 6 bases clipped from V and 6 bases from J, the junction kept 5 bases outside the gene matches. The CDR3 covers 13 residues. CDR3: CASSTGTGHGYTF. CDR3 DNA: TGTGCCAGCAGCACCGGGACAGGGCATGGCTACACCTTC.

This clone turned up a few times. Relative to the germline gene, one junction end is altered; a read error may explain this. The V and J genes are TRBV27 and TRBJ1-2; 10 bases fit TRBD1. CDR3 length: 13 residues. The germline gives CDR1 MNHEY, CDR2 SMNVEV (reference sequence). CDR3: CASSLSGQGPCLF. In nucleotides, the CDR3 is TGTGCCAGCAGTTTATCGGGACAGGGGCCTTGCCTCTTC.

Many counts were recorded for this clone. The chain couples TRBV11-2 to TRBJ2-3, with 13 nucleotides matching TRBD2. V gave up 5 bases and J gave up 0 bases; unmatched junction bases: 5. CDR1 and CDR2 from the germline V gene are SGHAT and FQNNGV. The CDR3 is 17 amino acids. The CDR3 region has the DNA TGTGCCAGCAGCCGGGGACTAGCGGGGAGAAGCACAGATACGCAGTATTTT. Translated: CASSRGLAGRSTDTQYF.

V gene TRBV7-2 combines with J gene TRBJ2-7; TRBD1 is a possible D gene (5 bases). V gave up 6 bases and J gave up 3 bases, with 24 bases separating them. The CDR3 has 17 residues. Germline V lookup: CDR1 SGHTA, CDR2 FQGNSA. Written as DNA, the CDR3 is TGTGCCAGCAGTAAGGGGCAACTCGCCCTAATATTCTACGAGCAGTACGTC. Protein sequence: CASSKGQLALIFYEQYV.

The chain combines TRBV5-1 with TRBJ2-5, with D maybe TRBD2 (5 bases). The ends were cut back, 8 bases at V and 5 bases at J, with 13 bases in the middle. The CDR3 sequence is 12 residues long. Looked up from germline, CDR1 is SGHRS and CDR2 is YFSETQ. The DNA for the CDR3 is TGCGCCAGTAGAGTGACTACGGAGACCCAGTACTTC. Translating it yields CASRVTTETQYF.

V is TRBV5-1 and J is TRBJ2-7; 9 bases align to TRBD1. The length of the CDR3 is 15 residues. The germline CDR1 and CDR2 sequences are SGHRS and YFSETQ. The V and J ends lost 3 bases and 3 bases, in that order; junction bases with no gene match: 7. Written as DNA, the CDR3 is TGCGCCAGCAGCTCGAGAACGGGACAGGGCTACGAGCAGTACTTC. Encoded protein: CASSSRTGQGYEQYF. Filled out from reference TRBV5-1 and TRBJ2-7, the complete variable domain reads KAGVTQTPRYLIKTRGQQVTLSCSPISGHRSVSWYQQTPGQGLQFLFEYFSETQRNKGNFPGRFSGRQFSNSRSEMNVSTLELGDSALYLCASSSRTGQGYEQYFGPGTRLTVT.

V and J are TRBV19 and TRBJ2-3; 7 nucleotides align to TRBD1. The CDR3 contains 13 residues. V lost 6 bases to trimming and J lost 4 bases; unmatched junction nucleotides: 4. The germline V gene has CDR1 LNHDA and CDR2 SQIVND (reference sequence). The DNA of the CDR3 is TGTGCCAGTAGAAAACAGGGGTCAGATACGCAGTATTTT. Its translation is CASRKQGSDTQYF.

V is TRBV7-9 and J is TRBJ1-5; no clear D. V lost 5 bases, J lost 0 bases, and 14 bases lay in between. The CDR3 has 16 residues. Looked up from germline, CDR1 is SEHNR and CDR2 is FQNEAQ (reference sequence). The CDR3 DNA sequence: TGTGCCAGCAGCCCCACGGCACAGAATAGCAATCAGCCCCAGCATTTT. It codes for CASSPTAQNSNQPQHF. The full variable domain, with the rest looked up from reference TRBV7-9 and TRBJ1-5, is DTGVSQNPRHKITKRGQNVTFRCDPISEHNRLYWYRQTLGQGPEFLTYFQNEAQLEKSRLLSDRFSAERPKGSFSTLEIQRTEQGDSAMYLCASSPTAQNSNQPQHFGDGTRLSIL.

This clone was counted between two and nine times. The chain uses TRBV11-2 and TRBJ1-6; the D gene is possibly TRBD1 (5 bases). The germline V gene encodes CDR1 SGHAT and CDR2 FQNNGV. This CDR3 spans 16 amino acids. V was clipped by 6 bases and J by 9 bases, with 21 bases between them. The CDR3 spells CASSQEIGQGGSPLHF. In nucleotides, the CDR3 is TGTGCCAGCAGTCAAGAGATTGGGCAGGGAGGTTCACCCCTCCACTTT. The entire variable domain, with the rest obtained from reference TRBV11-2 and TRBJ1-6, is as follows: EAGVAQSPRYKIIEKRQSVAFWCNPISGHATLYWYQQILGQGPKLLIQFQNNGVVDDSQLPKDRFSAERLKGVDSTLKIQPAKLEDSAVYLCASSQEIGQGGSPLHFGNGTRLTVT.

The chain joins TRBV7-9 to TRBJ2-1; D might be TRBD1 (6 bases). Germline V gene lookup returns CDR1 SEHNR and CDR2 FQNEAQ (reference sequence). The CDR3 contains 13 residues. Trimming cost V 2 bases and J 9 bases, with 11 bases left between them. CDR3 DNA: TGTGCCAGCAGCTTAATGGGGGCCGGTGAGCAGTTCTTC. Its protein is CASSLMGAGEQFF.

The rearrangement uses TRBV30 and TRBJ1-6; 8 bases line up with TRBD1. V shed 4 bases and J 7 bases; nucleotides not matched to a gene: 3. CDR1 is GTSNPN, CDR2 SVGIG, per germline (reference sequence). The CDR3 consists of 13 residues. The CDR3 bases are TGTGCCTGGATGCCAGGGGGCAATTCACCCCTCCACTTT. Its translation is CAWMPGGNSPLHF.

V gene TRBV10-3 combines with J gene TRBJ1-2; D not certain. From germline, CDR1 is ENHRY and CDR2 SYGVKD. This CDR3 comprises 14 residues. Deletions cut 4 bases from V and 2 bases from J, with 11 bases between. The CDR3 spells CAISASERNYGYTF. The CDR3 DNA is TGTGCCATCAGTGCTTCCGAGCGAAACTATGGCTACACCTTC.

This rearrangement joins TRBV10-3 to TRBJ1-6, with 7 bases matching TRBD1. The germline CDR1 and CDR2 sequences are ENHRY and SYGVKD. The V and J ends lost 0 bases and 7 bases, in that order; junction bases with no gene match: 3. The CDR3 has 15 amino acids. The chain's CDR3 is CAISESTGPNSPLHF. Written as DNA, the CDR3 is TGTGCCATCAGTGAGTCGACAGGGCCCAATTCACCCCTCCACTTT.

The chain carries TRBV3-1 (or the pseudogene TRBV3-2) and TRBJ2-1; 8 bases line up with TRBD2. The V gene's germline CDR1 is LGHDT and CDR2 YNNKEL (reference sequence). The CDR3 length is 15 residues. V dropped 4 bases and J dropped 9; count of bases not matched to a gene: 11. The CDR3: CASSPFAGGGGEQFF. For the CDR3, the DNA is TGTGCCAGCAGCCCTTTCGCGGGGGGCGGGGGTGAGCAGTTCTTC.